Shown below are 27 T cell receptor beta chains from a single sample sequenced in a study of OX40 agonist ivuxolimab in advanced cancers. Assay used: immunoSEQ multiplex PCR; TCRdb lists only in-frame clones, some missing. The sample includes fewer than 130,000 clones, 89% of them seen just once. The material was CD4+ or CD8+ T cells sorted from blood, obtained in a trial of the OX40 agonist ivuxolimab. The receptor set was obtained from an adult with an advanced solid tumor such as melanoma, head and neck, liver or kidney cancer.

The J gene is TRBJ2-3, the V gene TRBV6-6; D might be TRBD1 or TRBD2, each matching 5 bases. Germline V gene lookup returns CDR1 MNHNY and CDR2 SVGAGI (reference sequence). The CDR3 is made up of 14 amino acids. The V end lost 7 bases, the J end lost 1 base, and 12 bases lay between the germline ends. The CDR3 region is CASNRDRGTDTQYF. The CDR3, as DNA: TGTGCCAGCAATCGGGACCGAGGCACAGATACGCAGTATTTT.

The CDR3 spells CAVGLWGTYEQYF. The CDR3 region has the DNA TGTGCCGTCGGGTTGTGGGGGACCTACGAGCAGTACTTC. The chain is built from TRBV7-2 and TRBJ2-7; D is possibly TRBD1 or TRBD2 (5 bases each). CDR1 and CDR2 (germline): SGHTA, FQGNSA. This CDR3 is built from 13 residues. V lost 11 bases and J lost 2, with 16 bases in between.

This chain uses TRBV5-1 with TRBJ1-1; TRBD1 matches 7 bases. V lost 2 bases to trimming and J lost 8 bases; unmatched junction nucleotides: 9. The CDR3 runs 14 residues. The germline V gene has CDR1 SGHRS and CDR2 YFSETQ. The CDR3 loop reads CASSFEGASVEAFF. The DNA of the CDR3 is TGCGCCAGCAGCTTCGAGGGGGCCTCTGTGGAAGCTTTCTTT.

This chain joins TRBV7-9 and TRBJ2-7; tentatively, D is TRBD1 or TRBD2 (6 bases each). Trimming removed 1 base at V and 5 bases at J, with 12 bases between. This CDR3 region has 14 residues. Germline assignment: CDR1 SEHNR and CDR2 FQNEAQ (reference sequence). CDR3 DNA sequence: TGTGCCAGCAGCTTAGACGTTAGGGGGGACGAGCAGTACTTC. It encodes CASSLDVRGDEQYF.

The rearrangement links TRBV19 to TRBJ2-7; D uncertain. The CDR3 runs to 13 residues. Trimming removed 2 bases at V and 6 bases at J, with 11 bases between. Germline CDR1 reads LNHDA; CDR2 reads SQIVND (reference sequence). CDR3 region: CASSISRLGEQYF. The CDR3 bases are TGTGCCAGTAGTATATCCAGACTTGGCGAGCAGTACTTC. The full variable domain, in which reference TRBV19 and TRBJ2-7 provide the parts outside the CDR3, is DGGITQSPKYLFRKEGQNVTLSCEQNLNHDAMYWYRQDPGQGLRLIYYSQIVNDFQKGDIAEGYSVSREKKESFPLTVTSAQKNPTAFYLCASSISRLGEQYFGPGTRLTVT.

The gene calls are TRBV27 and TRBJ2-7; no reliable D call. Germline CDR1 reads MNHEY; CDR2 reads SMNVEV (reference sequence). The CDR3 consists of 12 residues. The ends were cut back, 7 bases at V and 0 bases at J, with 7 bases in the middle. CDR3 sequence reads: CASTSSSYEQYF. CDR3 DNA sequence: TGTGCCAGCACCTCAAGCTCCTACGAGCAGTACTTC.

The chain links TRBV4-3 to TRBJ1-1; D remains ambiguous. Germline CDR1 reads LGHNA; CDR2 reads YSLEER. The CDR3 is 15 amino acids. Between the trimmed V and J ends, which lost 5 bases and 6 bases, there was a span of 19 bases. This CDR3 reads CASSARPITGSEAFF. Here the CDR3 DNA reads TGCGCCAGCAGCGCGCGACCAATAACGGGATCTGAAGCTTTCTTT.

This CDR3 reads CASSFPSVGRTHEQFF. CDR3 coding DNA: TGTGCCAGCAGTTTCCCCAGTGTCGGGAGGACCCATGAGCAGTTCTTC. This sequence joins TRBV27 and TRBJ2-1; 7 positions match TRBD2. This CDR3 has 16 amino acids. From germline, CDR1 is MNHEY and CDR2 SMNVEV (reference sequence). Trimming removed 3 bases from V and 8 bases from J; junction bases left unmatched: 13.

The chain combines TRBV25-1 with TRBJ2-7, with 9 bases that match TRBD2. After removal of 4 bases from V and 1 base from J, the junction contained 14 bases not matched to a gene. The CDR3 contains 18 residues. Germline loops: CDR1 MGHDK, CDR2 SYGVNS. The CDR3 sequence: CASSGPAGGPKLSYEQYF. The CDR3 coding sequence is TGTGCCAGCAGTGGTCCTGCGGGAGGGCCAAAATTATCCTACGAGCAGTACTTC.

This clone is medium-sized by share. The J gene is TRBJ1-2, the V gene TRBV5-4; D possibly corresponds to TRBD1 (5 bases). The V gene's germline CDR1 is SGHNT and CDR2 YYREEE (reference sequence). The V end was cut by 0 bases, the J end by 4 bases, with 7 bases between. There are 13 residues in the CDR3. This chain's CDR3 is CASSLGGSYGYTF. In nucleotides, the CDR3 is TGTGCCAGCAGCTTGGGGGGCTCCTATGGCTACACCTTC.

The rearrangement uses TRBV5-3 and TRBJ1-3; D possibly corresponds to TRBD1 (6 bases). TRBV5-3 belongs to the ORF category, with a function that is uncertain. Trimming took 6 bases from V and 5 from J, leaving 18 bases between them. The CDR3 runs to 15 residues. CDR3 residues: CARIQGISTRNTIYF. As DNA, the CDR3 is TGTGCCAGAATCCAGGGGATTAGTACGAGAAACACCATATATTTT.

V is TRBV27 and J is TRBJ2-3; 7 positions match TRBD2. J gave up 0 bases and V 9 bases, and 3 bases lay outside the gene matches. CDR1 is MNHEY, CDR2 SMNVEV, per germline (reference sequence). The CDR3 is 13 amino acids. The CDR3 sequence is CASKAGSTDTQYF. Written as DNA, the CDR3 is TGTGCCAGTAAAGCGGGGAGCACAGATACGCAGTATTTT.

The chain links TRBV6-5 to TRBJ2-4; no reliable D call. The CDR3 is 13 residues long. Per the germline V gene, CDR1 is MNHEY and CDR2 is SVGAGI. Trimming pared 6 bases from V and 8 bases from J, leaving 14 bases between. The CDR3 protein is CASSPPARDIQYF. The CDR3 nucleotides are TGTGCCAGCAGCCCCCCGGCCCGGGACATTCAGTACTTC.

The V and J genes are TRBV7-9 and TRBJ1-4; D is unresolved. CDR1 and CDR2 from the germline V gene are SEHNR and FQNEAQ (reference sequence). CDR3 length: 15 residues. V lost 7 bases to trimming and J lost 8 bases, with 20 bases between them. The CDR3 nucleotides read TGTGCCAGCACCCTTAGAGAGGGCGTCAACGAAAAACTGTTTTTT. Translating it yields CASTLREGVNEKLFF.

The CDR3 spells CASSLTSPGTEAFF. The CDR3 DNA sequence: TGTGCCAGCAGCTTGACCTCCCCGGGCACTGAAGCTTTCTTT. The J gene is TRBJ1-1, the V gene TRBV5-6; no clear D. The CDR3 runs to 14 residues. The V end was cut by 1 base, the J end by 4 bases, with 11 bases between. Germline V gene data show CDR1 as SGHDT and CDR2 as YYEEEE.

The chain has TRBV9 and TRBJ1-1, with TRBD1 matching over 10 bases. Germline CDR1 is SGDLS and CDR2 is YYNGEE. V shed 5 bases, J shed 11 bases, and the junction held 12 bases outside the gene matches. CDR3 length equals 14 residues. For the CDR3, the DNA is TGTGCCAGCAGGGATGAAACGGGACAGGGGAAGGCTTTCTTT. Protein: CASRDETGQGKAFF.

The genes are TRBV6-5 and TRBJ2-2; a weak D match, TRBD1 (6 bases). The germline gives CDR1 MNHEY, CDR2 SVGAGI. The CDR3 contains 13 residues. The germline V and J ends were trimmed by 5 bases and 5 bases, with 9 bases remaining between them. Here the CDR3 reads CASSPGQTGELFF. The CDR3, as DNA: TGTGCCAGCAGTCCCGGACAGACCGGGGAGCTGTTTTTT.

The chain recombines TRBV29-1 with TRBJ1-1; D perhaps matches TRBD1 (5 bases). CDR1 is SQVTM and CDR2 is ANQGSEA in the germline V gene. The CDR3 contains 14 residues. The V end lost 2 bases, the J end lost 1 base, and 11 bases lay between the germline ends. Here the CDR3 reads CSVERDDSNTEAFF. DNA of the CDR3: TGCAGCGTTGAAAGGGACGACTCGAACACTGAAGCTTTCTTT.

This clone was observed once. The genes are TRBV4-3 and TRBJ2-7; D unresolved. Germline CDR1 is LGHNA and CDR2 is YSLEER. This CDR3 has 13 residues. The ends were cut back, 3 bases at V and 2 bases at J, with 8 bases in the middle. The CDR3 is CASSHDMAYEQYF. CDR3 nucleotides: TGCGCCAGCAGCCATGATATGGCCTACGAGCAGTACTTC.

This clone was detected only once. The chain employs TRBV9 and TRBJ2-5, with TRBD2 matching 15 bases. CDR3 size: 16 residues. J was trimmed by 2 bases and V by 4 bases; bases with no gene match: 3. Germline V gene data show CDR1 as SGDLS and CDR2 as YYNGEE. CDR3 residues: CASSKGTSGGQETQYF. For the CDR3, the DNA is TGTGCCAGCAGCAAGGGGACTAGCGGGGGGCAAGAGACCCAGTACTTC.

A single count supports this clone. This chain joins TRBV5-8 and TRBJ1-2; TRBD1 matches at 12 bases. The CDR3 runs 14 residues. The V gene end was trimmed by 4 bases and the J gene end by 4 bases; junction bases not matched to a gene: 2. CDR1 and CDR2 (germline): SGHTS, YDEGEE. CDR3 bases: TGTGCCAGCAGCAGGGGACAGGGGGCCTATGGCTACACCTTC. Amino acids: CASSRGQGAYGYTF.

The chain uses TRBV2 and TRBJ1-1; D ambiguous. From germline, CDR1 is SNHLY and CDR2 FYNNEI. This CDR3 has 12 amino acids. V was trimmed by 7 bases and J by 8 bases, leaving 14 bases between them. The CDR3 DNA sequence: TGTGCCAGCAAGAGGGCGACCTCCGAAGCTTTCTTT. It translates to CASKRATSEAFF.

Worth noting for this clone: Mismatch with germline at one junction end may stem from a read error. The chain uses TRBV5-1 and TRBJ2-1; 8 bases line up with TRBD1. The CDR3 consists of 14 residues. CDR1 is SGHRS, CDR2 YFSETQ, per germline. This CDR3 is CVSNRGVSYNEQFF. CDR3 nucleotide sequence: TGCGTCAGCAACAGGGGGGTATCCTACAATGAGCAGTTCTTC.

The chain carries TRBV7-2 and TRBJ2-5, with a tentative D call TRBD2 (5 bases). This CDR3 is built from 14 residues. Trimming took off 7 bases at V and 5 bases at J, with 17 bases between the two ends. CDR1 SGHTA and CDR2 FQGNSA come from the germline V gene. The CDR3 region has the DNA TGTGCCAGCACCCGAGGAGGAGAAGAGGAGACCCAGTACTTC. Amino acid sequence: CASTRGGEEETQYF.

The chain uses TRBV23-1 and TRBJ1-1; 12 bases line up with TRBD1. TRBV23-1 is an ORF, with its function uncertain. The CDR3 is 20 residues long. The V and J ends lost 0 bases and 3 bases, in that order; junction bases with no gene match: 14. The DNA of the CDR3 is TGCGCCAGCAGTCAATCCGTGCGAAGGAGGGACAGGGGGCTGGACACTGAAGCTTTCTTT. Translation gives CASSQSVRRRDRGLDTEAFF.

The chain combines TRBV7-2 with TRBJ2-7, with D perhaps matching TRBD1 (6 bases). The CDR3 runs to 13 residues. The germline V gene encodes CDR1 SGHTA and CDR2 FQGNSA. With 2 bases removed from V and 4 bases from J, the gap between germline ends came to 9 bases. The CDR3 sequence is CASSLTGQYEQYF. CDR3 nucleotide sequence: TGTGCCAGCAGCTTAACAGGGCAGTACGAGCAGTACTTC.

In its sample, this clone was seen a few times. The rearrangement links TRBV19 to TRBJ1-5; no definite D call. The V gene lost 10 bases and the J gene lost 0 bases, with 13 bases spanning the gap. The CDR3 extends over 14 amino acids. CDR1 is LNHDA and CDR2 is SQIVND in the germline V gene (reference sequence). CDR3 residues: CATRRDYSNQPQHF. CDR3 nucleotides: TGTGCCACGCGGCGGGATTATAGCAATCAGCCCCAGCATTTT.